The TCR beta chain under discussion was sequenced for a study of cytomegalovirus exposure and HLA in healthy donors. Points from the study as a whole: In a later analysis, several top co-occurrence clusters appeared linked to parvovirus B19, influenza, CMV and Epstein-Barr virus. Earlier analysis found most TCR beta V segments productive about 90% or about 30% of the time. The study labeled about 160 TCR beta chains cytomegalovirus-associated.

CDR1 LGHNA and CDR2 YSLEER come from the germline V gene. This CDR3 has 15 amino acids. V lost 3 bases and J lost 4; bases outside the gene matches: 6. With respect to this clone: Its antigen remains unidentified.

With 60 Vbeta and 13 Jbeta primers, the PCR was carried out. Measured with immunoSEQ multiplex PCR; TCRdb has only the in-frame clones, and not every one. The sample shows roughly 90,000 clones, 74% of them seen only once. Sequenced sample: PBMCs. V usage is TRBV4-3 and J usage is TRBJ2-1; TRBD2 agrees at 7 bases. This clonotype was sampled from a man younger than 45 in good health and CMV-seropositive. CDR3 nucleotides: TGCGCCAGCAGCCATGGCTCAGCGGGGTACAATGAGCAGTTCTTC. Translated, it gives CASSHGSAGYNEQFF.